This T cell receptor beta chain was recovered during a study of CD8 T cells in ankylosing spondylitis (TCRdb year 2017). Regarding the research as a whole: T cell receptor beta repertoires were profiled in healthy donors and ankylosing spondylitis patients so that disease-linked TCR variants could be found. In total, the full study cohort was made up of approximately 99 healthy donors and 20 to 25 ankylosing spondylitis patients. Samples of peripheral blood were taken, and for ankylosing spondylitis patients, synovial fluid was collected as well.

For sequencing, an Illumina HiSeq 2500 was employed. Quantitative 5'-RACE with molecular barcodes was the method used to prepare the TCR beta libraries. The study's own analysis went as follows. A new computational method based on a probabilistic model of VDJ rearrangement was used to identify disease-linked TCR variants. TCRdb took the public reads, trimmed them with fastp at Q25, ran MiXCR for clone calling and kept in-frame beta chains. Every CDR3 protein is listed once, alongside the most common genes and DNA of its rows. These V and J calls derive from TCRdb rather than the authors' analysis. The sample yields roughly 700,000 distinct CDR3 sequences; about 20% were counted once. The ten biggest clones cover about 20% of the sample. Between the V and J ends, shortened by 0 bases and 9 bases respectively, the junction contains 15 bases. The CDR3 runs 15 amino acids, cysteine and phenylalanine included. Only CDR3 DNA is held: 45 bases, read in frame from base 1. The germline V gene provides CDR1 MNHEY and CDR2 SVGEGT.

General findings and caveats noted by the study authors: A TCR beta motif of fewer than 10 highly homologous amino acid variants appeared characteristic of blood from ankylosing spondylitis patients. Significant enrichment of the disease-linked clones was reported in matched synovial fluid samples from ankylosing spondylitis patients. Some motif variants were previously reported in synovial fluid and blood of reactive arthritis patients, suggesting common disease-initiation mechanisms. The disease-linked clones had a CD8+ phenotype and were found at relatively low frequencies in peripheral blood.

This clonotype was observed a few times. The target of this receptor is not known. No base quality information exists; no much larger clone differs at one position. Sequencing was performed on blood, either unsorted or a sorted T cell fraction (not recorded which). The receptor's source is a male donor with ankylosing spondylitis. Recombination linked TRBV6-2 or TRBV6-3 to TRBJ2-1; the D gene is possibly TRBD1 or TRBD2, with 6 bases matching each. Here the CDR3 is given as CASSYSRGEAGEQFF. The sequence in DNA is TGTGCCAGCAGTTACTCGAGGGGGGAAGCGGGTGAGCAGTTCTTC.